The clone carrying this T cell receptor beta chain has just one count. This sample was taken from a study of cytomegalovirus exposure and HLA in healthy donors. The V gene end was trimmed by 4 bases and the J gene end by 4 bases; junction bases not matched to a gene: 10. Germline lookup yields CDR1 SGDLS and CDR2 YYNGEE. The CDR3 is 15 residues long. Primers: 60 Vbeta forward and 13 Jbeta reverse. The protocol was immunoSEQ multiplex PCR, while the TCRdb copy is restricted to in-frame clones and leaves out a portion. The sample carries tens of thousands of clones, about 70% recorded once. The sequencing input was PBMCs. This TCR was recovered from a woman aged 50 to 65 in good health and CMV-seropositive. The rearrangement links TRBV9 to TRBJ2-7; TRBD2 matches at 8 bases. The CDR3 DNA sequence: TGTGCCAGCAGCCCGGGACTAGGTCTTTCTTACGAGCAGTACTTC. It is translated as CASSPGLGLSYEQYF.